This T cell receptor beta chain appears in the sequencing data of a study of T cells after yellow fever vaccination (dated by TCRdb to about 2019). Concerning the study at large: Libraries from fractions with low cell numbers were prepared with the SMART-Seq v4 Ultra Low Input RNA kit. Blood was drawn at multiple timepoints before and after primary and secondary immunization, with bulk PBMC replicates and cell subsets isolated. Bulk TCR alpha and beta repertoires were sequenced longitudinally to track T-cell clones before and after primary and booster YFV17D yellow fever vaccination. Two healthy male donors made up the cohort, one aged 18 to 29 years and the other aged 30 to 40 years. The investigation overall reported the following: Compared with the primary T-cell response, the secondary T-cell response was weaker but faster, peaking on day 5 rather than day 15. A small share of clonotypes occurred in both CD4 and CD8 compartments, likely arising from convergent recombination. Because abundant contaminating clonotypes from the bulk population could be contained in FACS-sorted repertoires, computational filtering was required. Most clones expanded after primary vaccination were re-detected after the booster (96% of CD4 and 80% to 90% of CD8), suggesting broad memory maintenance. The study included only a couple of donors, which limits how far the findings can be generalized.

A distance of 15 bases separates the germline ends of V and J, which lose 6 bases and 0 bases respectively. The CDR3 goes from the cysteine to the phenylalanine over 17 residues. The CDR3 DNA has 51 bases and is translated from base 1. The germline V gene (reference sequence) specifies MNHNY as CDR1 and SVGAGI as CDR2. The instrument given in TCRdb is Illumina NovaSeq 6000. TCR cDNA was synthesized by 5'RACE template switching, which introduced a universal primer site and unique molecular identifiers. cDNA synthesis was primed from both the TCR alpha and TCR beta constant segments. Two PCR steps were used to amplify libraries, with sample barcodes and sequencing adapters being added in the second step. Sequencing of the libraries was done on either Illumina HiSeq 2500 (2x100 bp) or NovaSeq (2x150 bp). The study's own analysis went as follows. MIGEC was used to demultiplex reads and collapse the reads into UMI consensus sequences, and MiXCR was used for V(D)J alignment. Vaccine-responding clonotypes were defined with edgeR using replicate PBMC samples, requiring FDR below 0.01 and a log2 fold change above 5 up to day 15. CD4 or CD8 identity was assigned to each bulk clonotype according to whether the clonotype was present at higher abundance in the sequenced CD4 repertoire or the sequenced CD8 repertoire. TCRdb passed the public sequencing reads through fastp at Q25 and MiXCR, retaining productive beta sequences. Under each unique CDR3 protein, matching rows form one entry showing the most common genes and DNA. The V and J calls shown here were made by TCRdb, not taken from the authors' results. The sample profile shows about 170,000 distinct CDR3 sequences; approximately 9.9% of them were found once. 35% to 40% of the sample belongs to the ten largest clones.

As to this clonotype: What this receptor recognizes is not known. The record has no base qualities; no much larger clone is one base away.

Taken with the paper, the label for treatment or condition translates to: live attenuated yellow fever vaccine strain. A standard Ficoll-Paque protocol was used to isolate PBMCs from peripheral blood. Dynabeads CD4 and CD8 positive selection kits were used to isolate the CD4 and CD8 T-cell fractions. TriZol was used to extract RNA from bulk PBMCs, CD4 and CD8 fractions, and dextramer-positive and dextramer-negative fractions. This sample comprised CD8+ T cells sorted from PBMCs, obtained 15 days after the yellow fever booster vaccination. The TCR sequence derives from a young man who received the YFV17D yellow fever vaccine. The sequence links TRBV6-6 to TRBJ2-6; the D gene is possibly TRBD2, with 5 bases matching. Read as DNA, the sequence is TGTGCCAGCAGGCGGGCAGTCAGCCGCTCTGGGGCCAACGTCCTGACTTTC. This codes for CASRRAVSRSGANVLTF.